This TCR beta chain originates from a study of T cells after posttransplantation cyclophosphamide. Control samples came 1 year after myeloablative marrow transplants with methotrexate plus calcineurin inhibitor. Assay used: immunoSEQ multiplex PCR; TCRdb lists only in-frame clones, some missing. Of fewer than 25,000 clones detected, about 89% appear once; the ten largest clones hold approximately 8%. The CDR3 runs 13 residues. V was shortened by 3 bases and J by 5 bases, with 13 bases between the two germline ends. Looked up from germline, CDR1 is GTSNPN and CDR2 is SVGIG (reference sequence). V usage is TRBV30 and J usage is TRBJ1-1, with a possible D match to TRBD1 (6 bases). Sequenced material: PBMCs, taken after an allogeneic stem cell transplant with a calcineurin inhibitor and methotrexate. The TCR sequence derives from a female patient aged 45-65 years who received an allogeneic stem cell transplant from an unrelated donor, was CMV-positive, and had chronic GVHD only. These T cells may partly come from the graft donor. The CDR3 spells CAWSSVQGTEAFF. The CDR3 coding sequence is TGTGCCTGGAGCTCCGTTCAGGGGACTGAAGCTTTCTTT.